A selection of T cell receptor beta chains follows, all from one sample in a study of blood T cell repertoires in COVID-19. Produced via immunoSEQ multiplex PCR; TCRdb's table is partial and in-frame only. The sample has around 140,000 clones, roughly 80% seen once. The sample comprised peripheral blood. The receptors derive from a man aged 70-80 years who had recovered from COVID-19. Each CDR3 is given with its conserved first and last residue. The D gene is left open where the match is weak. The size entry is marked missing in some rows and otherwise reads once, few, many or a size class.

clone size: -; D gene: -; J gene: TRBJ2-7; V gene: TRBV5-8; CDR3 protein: CASSSGDPSSYEQYF; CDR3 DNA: TGTGCCAGCAGTTCAGGGGACCCCAGCTCCTACGAGCAGTACTTC
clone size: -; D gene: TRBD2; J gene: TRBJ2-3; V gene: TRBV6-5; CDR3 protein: CASSWRESTDTQYF; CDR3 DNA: TGTGCCAGCAGTTGGCGGGAGAGTACAGATACGCAGTATTTT
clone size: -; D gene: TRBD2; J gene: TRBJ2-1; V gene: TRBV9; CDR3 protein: CASSVGVGREEYNEQFF; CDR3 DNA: TGTGCCAGCAGCGTAGGGGTGGGGCGGGAGGAGTACAATGAGCAGTTCTTC
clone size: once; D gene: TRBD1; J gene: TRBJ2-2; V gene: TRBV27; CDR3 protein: CATCRDRDTGELFF; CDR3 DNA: TGTGCCACCTGCCGGGACAGGGACACCGGGGAGCTGTTTTTT
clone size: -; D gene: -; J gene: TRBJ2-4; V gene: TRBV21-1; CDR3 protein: CASSKLPAGGPVQYF; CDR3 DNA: TGTGCCAGCAGCAAACTTCCGGCAGGGGGCCCGGTTCAGTACTTC
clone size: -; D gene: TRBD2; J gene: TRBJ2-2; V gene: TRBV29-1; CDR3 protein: CSVALASGVHGELFF; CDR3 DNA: TGCAGCGTTGCGCTGGCTAGCGGGGTCCACGGGGAGCTGTTTTTT
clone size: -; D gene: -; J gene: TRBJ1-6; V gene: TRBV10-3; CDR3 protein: CAISETSYGNSPLHF; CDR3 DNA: TGTGCCATCTCGGAGACTAGCTACGGGAATTCACCCCTCCACTTT
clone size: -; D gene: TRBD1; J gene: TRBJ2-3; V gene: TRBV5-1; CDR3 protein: CASSLGQGNTDTQYF; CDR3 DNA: TGCGCCAGCAGCTTGGGACAGGGGAACACAGATACGCAGTATTTT
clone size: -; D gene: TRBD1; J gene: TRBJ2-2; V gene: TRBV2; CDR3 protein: CASSVYRQGVGELFF; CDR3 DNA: TGTGCCAGCAGTGTATACCGACAGGGGGTCGGGGAGCTGTTTTTT
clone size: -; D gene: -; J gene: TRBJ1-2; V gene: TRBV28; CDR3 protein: CASSLRRSDYGYTF; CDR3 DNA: TGTGCCAGCAGTTTACGGCGGAGCGACTATGGCTACACCTTC
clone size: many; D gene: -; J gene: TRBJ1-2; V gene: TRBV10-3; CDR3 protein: CAISAPRDKGYTF; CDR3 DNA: TGTGCCATCAGTGCACCCAGGGATAAGGGCTACACCTTC
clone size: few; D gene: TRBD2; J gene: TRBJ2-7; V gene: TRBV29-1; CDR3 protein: CSVATSDEQYF; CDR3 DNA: TGCAGCGTTGCGACTAGCGACGAGCAGTACTTC
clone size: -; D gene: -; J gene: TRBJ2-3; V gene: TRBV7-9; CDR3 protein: CASSLAGGGSDTQYF; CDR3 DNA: TGTGCCAGCAGCTTAGCGGGAGGTGGCTCAGATACGCAGTATTTT
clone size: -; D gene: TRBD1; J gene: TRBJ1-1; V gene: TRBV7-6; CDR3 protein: CASSPQGGAGTEAFF; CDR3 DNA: TGTGCCAGCAGCCCCCAGGGGGGAGCGGGCACTGAAGCTTTCTTT
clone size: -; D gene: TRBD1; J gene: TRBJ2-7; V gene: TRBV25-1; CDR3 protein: CASSEIGTGSPQYF; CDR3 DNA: TGTGCCAGCAGTGAAATTGGGACAGGGTCTCCTCAGTACTTC
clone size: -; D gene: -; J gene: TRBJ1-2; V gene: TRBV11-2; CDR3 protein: CASRAITGRSYGYTF; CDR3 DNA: TGTGCCAGCAGGGCCATCACAGGGCGTTCCTATGGCTACACCTTC
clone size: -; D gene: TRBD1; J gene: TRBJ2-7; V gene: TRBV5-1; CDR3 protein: CASSWTGYEQYF; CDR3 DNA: TGCGCCAGCAGCTGGACAGGCTACGAGCAGTACTTC
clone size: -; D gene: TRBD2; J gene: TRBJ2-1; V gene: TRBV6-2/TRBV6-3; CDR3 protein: CASSQLAGAYNEQFF; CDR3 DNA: TGTGCCAGCAGTCAACTAGCGGGAGCATACAATGAGCAGTTCTTC
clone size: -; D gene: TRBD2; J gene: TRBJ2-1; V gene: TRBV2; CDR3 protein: CASRGLAGSNEQFF; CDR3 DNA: TGTGCCAGCAGGGGACTAGCGGGGTCCAATGAGCAGTTCTTC
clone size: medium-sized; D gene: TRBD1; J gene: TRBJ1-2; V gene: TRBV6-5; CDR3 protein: CASSKQGDGYTF; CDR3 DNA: TGTGCCAGCAGCAAACAGGGGGATGGCTACACCTTC
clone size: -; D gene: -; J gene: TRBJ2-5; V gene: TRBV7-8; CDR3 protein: CASSLEGGIQETQYF; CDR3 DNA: TGTGCCAGCAGCTTGGAGGGGGGGATCCAAGAGACCCAGTACTTC
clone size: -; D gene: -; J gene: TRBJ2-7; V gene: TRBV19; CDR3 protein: CASSTLGVEEQYF; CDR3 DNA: TGTGCCAGTAGTACCTTAGGAGTGGAAGAGCAGTACTTC
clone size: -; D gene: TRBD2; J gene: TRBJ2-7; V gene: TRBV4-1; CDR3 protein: CASSQDNELLLAGSYEQYF; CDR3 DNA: TGCGCCAGCAGCCAAGATAACGAGCTTTTACTAGCGGGATCCTACGAGCAGTACTTC
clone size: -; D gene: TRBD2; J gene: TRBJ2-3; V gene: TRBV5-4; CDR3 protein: CASSGLVSTDTQYF; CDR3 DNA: TGTGCCAGCAGCGGACTAGTTAGCACAGATACGCAGTATTTT
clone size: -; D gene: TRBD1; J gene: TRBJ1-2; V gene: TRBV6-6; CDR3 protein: CASRGTGVNYGYTF; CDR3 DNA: TGTGCCAGCAGGGGGACAGGGGTTAACTATGGCTACACCTTC
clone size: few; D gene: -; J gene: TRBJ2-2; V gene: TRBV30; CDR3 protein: CAYPGPTGELFF; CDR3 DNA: TGTGCCTACCCGGGTCCCACCGGGGAGCTGTTTTTT
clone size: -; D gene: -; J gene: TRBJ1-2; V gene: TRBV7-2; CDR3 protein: CASSLEGQSYGYTF; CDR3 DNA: TGTGCCAGCAGCTTAGAGGGACAAAGCTATGGCTACACCTTC
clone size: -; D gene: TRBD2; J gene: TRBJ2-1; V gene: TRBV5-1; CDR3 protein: CATKLAGVPGEQFF; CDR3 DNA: TGCGCCACCAAACTAGCGGGAGTACCTGGTGAGCAGTTCTTC
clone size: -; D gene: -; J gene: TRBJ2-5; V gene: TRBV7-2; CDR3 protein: CASRRDRRQETQYF; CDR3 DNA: TGTGCCAGCAGACGCGACAGGAGACAAGAGACCCAGTACTTC
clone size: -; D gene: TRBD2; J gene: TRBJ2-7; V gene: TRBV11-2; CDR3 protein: CASSLEGLAGGLRYEQYF; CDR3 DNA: TGTGCCAGCAGCTTAGAAGGACTAGCGGGAGGGCTGAGGTACGAGCAGTACTTC
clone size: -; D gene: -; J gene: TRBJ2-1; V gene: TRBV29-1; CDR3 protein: CSVEDRENEQFF; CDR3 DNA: TGCAGCGTTGAAGACAGGGAAAATGAGCAGTTCTTC
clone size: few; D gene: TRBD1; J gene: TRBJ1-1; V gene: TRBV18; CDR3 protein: CASSRTGGRTEAFF; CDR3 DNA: TGTGCCAGCTCACGTACAGGGGGGAGGACTGAAGCTTTCTTT
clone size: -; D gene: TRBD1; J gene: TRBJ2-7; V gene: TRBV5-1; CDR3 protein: CASSFHRGADEQYF; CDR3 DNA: TGCGCCAGCAGCTTTCACAGGGGTGCCGACGAGCAGTACTTC
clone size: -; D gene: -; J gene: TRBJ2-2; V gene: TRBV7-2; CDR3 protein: CASSLQEELFF; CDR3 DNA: TGTGCCAGCAGCCTCCAGGAGGAGCTGTTTTTT
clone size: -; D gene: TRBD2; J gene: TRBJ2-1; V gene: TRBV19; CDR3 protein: CASSMGLAGALYNEQFF; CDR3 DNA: TGTGCCAGTAGTATGGGACTAGCGGGAGCACTATACAATGAGCAGTTCTTC
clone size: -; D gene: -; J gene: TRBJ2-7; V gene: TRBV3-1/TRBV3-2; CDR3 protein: CASSQQKGEQYF; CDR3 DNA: TGTGCCAGCAGCCAACAAAAGGGGGAGCAGTACTTC
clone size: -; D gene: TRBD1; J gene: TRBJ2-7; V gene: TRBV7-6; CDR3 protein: CASSLNVRGRGEQYF; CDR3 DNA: TGTGCCAGCAGCTTGAACGTAAGGGGGCGAGGGGAGCAGTACTTC
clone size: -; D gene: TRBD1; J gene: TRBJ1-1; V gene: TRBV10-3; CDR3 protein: CAISGGDRVSTEAFF; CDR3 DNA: TGTGCCATCAGTGGGGGGGACAGGGTGAGCACTGAAGCTTTCTTT
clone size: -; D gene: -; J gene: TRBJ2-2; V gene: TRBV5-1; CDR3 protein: CASSQNTGELFF; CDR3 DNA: TGCGCCAGCAGCCAAAACACCGGGGAGCTGTTTTTT
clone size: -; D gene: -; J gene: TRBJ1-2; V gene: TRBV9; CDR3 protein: CASSVAGNYGYTF; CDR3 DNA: TGTGCCAGCAGCGTAGCCGGGAACTATGGCTACACCTTC
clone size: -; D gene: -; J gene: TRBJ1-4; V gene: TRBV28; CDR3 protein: CASSLSGFEKLFF; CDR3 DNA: TGTGCCAGCAGTTTATCAGGATTTGAAAAACTGTTTTTT
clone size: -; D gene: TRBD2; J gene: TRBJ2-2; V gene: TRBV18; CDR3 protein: CASSRQPSGTGTGELFF; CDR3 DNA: TGTGCCAGCTCACGGCAGCCTAGCGGGACCGGGACCGGGGAGCTGTTTTTT
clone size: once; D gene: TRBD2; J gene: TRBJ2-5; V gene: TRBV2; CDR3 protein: CASILGQGGETQYF; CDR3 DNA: TGTGCCAGCATCTTGGGCCAGGGAGGGGAGACCCAGTACTTC
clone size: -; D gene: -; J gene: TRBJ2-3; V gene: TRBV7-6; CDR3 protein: CASSLGTASSTDTQYF; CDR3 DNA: TGTGCCAGCAGCTTGGGTACGGCTAGTAGCACAGATACGCAGTATTTT
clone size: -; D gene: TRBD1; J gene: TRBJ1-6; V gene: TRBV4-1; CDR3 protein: CASSQGQGRSLHF; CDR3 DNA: TGCGCCAGCAGCCAAGGACAGGGTCGGTCCCTCCACTTT
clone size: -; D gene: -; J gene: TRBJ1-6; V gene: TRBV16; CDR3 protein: CASSQQNNSPLHF; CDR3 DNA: TGTGCCAGCAGCCAACAGAATAATTCACCCCTCCACTTT
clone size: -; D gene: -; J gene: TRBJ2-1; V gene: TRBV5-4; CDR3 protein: CAGGGWDSYNEQFF; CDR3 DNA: TGTGCCGGGGGAGGATGGGACAGTTACAATGAGCAGTTCTTC
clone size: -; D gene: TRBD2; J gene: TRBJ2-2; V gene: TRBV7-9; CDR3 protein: CASSFLAGINTGELFF; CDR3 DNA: TGTGCCAGCAGCTTTTTAGCGGGAATCAACACCGGGGAGCTGTTTTTT
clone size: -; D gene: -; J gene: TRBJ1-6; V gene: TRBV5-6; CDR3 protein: CASSLRVRGRIFSPLHF; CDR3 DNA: TGTGCCAGCAGCCTGAGGGTGCGGGGGCGAATTTTTTCACCCCTCCACTTT